Listed here are 29 T cell receptor beta chains from one sample, sequenced in a study of Ad26.COV2.S vaccination and SARS-CoV-2 variants. Treatment reported: around 19 received Ad26.COV2.S at low or high dose, single or two shots; about 5 received placebo; per-sample allocation not given. After the first vaccine or placebo injection, samples were drawn on day 63. Generated by immunoSEQ multiplex PCR, the TCRdb table keeps only in-frame clones and is missing some. The table records around 450,000 clones, approximately 90% of them present only once. The sequencing here drew on peripheral blood, taken in a trial of Ad26.COV2.S vaccine versus placebo. The receptors were gathered from a person aged 18 to 65 who received the Ad26.COV2.S COVID-19 vaccine or a placebo.

The genes are TRBV28 and TRBJ2-5; 8 bases align to TRBD2. Germline loops: CDR1 MDHEN, CDR2 SYDVKM. The CDR3 runs to 17 residues. V shed 3 bases and J 5 bases; nucleotides not matched to a gene: 14. In nucleotides, the CDR3 is TGTGCCAGCAGTTTTTTAGCGGGGCCCCCAAGGGGGGAGACCCAGTACTTC. As protein: CASSFLAGPPRGETQYF. The whole variable domain, remainder taken from reference TRBV28 and TRBJ2-5, is DVKVTQSSRYLVKRTGEKVFLECVQDMDHENMFWYRQDPGLGLRLIYFSYDVKMKEKGDIPEGYSVSREKKERFSLILESASTNQTSMYLCASSFLAGPPRGETQYFGPGTRLLVL.

Of note for this clone: Other DNA sequences in this specimen translate into the identical CDR3. V and J are TRBV7-9 and TRBJ2-7, with 8 bases aligning to TRBD1. J lost 2 bases, V lost 1 base, and 4 bases had no gene match. The germline CDR1 and CDR2 sequences are SEHNR and FQNEAQ (reference sequence). This CDR3 contains 15 residues. The CDR3 sequence is CASSLGTGRTYEQYF. The CDR3 DNA is TGTGCCAGCAGCTTAGGGACAGGGAGAACCTACGAGCAGTACTTC.

The rearrangement uses TRBV28 and TRBJ1-2, with a tentative D call TRBD1 (5 bases). Germline V CDR1 and CDR2: MDHEN, SYDVKM. The CDR3 is made up of 15 amino acids. Trimming pared 1 base from V and 1 base from J, leaving 10 bases between. This CDR3 reads CASSLSRGVNYGYTF. The CDR3 nucleotides read TGTGCCAGCAGTTTATCGCGGGGGGTTAACTATGGCTACACCTTC.

The J gene is TRBJ2-2, the V gene TRBV2, with 8 positions matching TRBD2. CDR1 and CDR2 from the germline V gene are SNHLY and FYNNEI. The CDR3 runs 15 residues. V trimming: 6 bases; J trimming: 5 bases; junction bases outside the gene matches: 8. Here the CDR3 DNA reads TGTGCCAGCAGCCCTCAGATAGCGGGGACCGGGGAGCTGTTTTTT. It codes for CASSPQIAGTGELFF.

V is TRBV7-8 and J is TRBJ1-1; no clear D gene. Trimming removed 1 base at V and 0 bases at J, with 9 bases between. CDR3 length: 15 residues. CDR1 is SGHVS and CDR2 is FQNEAQ in the germline V gene. This CDR3 is CASSLVTGLNTEAFF. Here the CDR3 DNA reads TGTGCCAGCAGCTTAGTCACGGGCTTGAACACTGAAGCTTTCTTT.

This chain connects TRBV4-3 to TRBJ2-7; tentative D call: TRBD1 (5 bases). In germline, CDR1 is LGHNA, CDR2 YSLEER. The CDR3 totals 14 residues. Between the trimmed V and J ends, which lost 6 bases and 1 base, there was a span of 13 bases. The chain's CDR3 is CASSHLGVSYEQYF. The CDR3 DNA reads as TGCGCCAGCAGTCACCTAGGGGTATCCTACGAGCAGTACTTC.

The V call is TRBV9, the J call TRBJ2-1; TRBD2 matches 8 bases. The J segment lost 8 bases and the V segment lost 2 bases, leaving 6 bases of the junction unmatched. The CDR3 is 14 amino acids. Germline V CDR1 and CDR2: SGDLS, YYNGEE. The CDR3 reads CASSVDGRGYEQFF. CDR3 sequence (DNA): TGTGCCAGCAGCGTTGACGGGAGGGGGTATGAGCAGTTCTTC.

V and J are TRBV12-2 and TRBJ1-4. TRBV12-2 is a documented pseudogene. This CDR3 has 16 amino acids. Here the CDR3 reads CASRLAAGATNEKLFF. In DNA, the CDR3 is TGTGCAAGTCGCTTAGCCGCGGGTGCAACTAATGAAAAACTGTTTTTT.

This chain joins TRBV5-1 and TRBJ1-1; D is ambiguous. Trimming removed 6 bases at V and 0 bases at J, with 15 bases between. The CDR3 runs to 15 residues. Per the germline V gene, CDR1 is SGHRS and CDR2 is YFSETQ. CDR3 sequence (DNA): TGCGCCAGCACCAAGTTTGCAGATATGAACACTGAAGCTTTCTTT. Its translation: CASTKFADMNTEAFF.

The chain uses TRBV6-5 and TRBJ2-3, with a weak D call TRBD1 (5 bases). The V end lost 6 bases, the J end lost 3 bases, and 13 bases lay between the germline ends. Germline values: CDR1 MNHEY, CDR2 SVGAGI. The CDR3 runs to 14 residues. CDR3 loop: CASRPLGRTDTQYF. The CDR3 DNA reads TGTGCCAGCAGACCCCTGGGGCGTACAGATACGCAGTATTTT.

The CDR3 DNA follows: TGTGCCAGCAGCTTGGGGGGGAACACCGGGGAGCTGTTTTTT. Residues: CASSLGGNTGELFF. The V call is TRBV5-6, the J call TRBJ2-2; D gene unclear. CDR1 is SGHDT and CDR2 is YYEEEE in the germline V gene. CDR3 size: 14 residues. The ends were cut back, 0 bases at V and 1 base at J, with 4 bases in the middle.

This sequence joins TRBV11-3 and TRBJ2-2, with TRBD2 as a possible D gene (5 bases). This CDR3 is built from 15 residues. Germline loops: CDR1 SGHNT, CDR2 YENEEA. The V end was cut by 0 bases, the J end by 3 bases, with 8 bases between. The CDR3 DNA is TGTGCCAGCAGCTTAGACGGAGCGGACACCGGGGAGCTGTTTTTT. Its protein is CASSLDGADTGELFF.

The rearrangement links TRBV10-1 to TRBJ1-2, with TRBD1 matching 9 bases. V lost 5 bases to trimming and J lost 0 bases; unmatched junction nucleotides: 4. CDR1 is WNHNN and CDR2 is SYGVQD in the germline V gene (reference sequence). This CDR3 is 15 amino acids long. Here the CDR3 DNA reads TGCGCCAGCAGTCCTAACAGGGGGCCTAACTATGGCTACACCTTC. The encoded protein is CASSPNRGPNYGYTF.

The chain is built from TRBV27 and TRBJ1-6; D is uncertain. CDR3 length: 14 residues. Germline-derived CDR1 and CDR2 are MNHEY and SMNVEV (reference sequence). V shed 4 bases and J shed 8 bases, with 12 bases lying between them. CDR3 sequence: CASSSPYKDSPLHF. The CDR3 nucleotides are TGTGCCAGCAGTTCCCCCTACAAGGATTCACCCCTCCACTTT.

The rearrangement joins TRBV27 to TRBJ2-7; no reliable D call. The CDR3 sequence is 14 residues long. Germline V lookup: CDR1 MNHEY, CDR2 SMNVEV (reference sequence). Trimming took off 6 bases at V and 0 bases at J, with 12 bases between the two ends. The CDR3 loop is CASRRQRSSYEQYF. In DNA, the CDR3 is TGTGCCAGCAGGAGACAAAGGAGCTCCTACGAGCAGTACTTC.

CDR3 nucleotide sequence: TGCGCCAGCAGTGAAAGGGCGGTCGGGCAGCCTAACTATGGCTACACCTTC. This translates into CASSERAVGQPNYGYTF. This sequence joins TRBV10-1 and TRBJ1-2; D is uncertain. The V end lost 3 bases, the J end lost 0 bases, and 17 bases lay between the germline ends. The CDR3 loop spans 17 amino acids. Germline CDR1 and CDR2: WNHNN and SYGVQD (reference sequence).

This clone was counted only a few times. The chain employs TRBV14 and TRBJ2-5; unclear D gene. The germline V gene encodes CDR1 SGHDN and CDR2 FVKESK. The V end was cut by 2 bases, the J end by 0 bases, with 16 bases between. The CDR3 sequence is 17 residues long. The CDR3 is CASSQLTFRTYQETQYF. CDR3 DNA sequence: TGTGCCAGCAGCCAACTAACCTTCCGGACGTACCAAGAGACCCAGTACTTC.

The rearrangement uses TRBV28 and TRBJ1-2; TRBD1 is a possible D gene (5 bases). This CDR3 has 11 amino acids. In germline, CDR1 is MDHEN, CDR2 SYDVKM. Trimming removed 5 bases at V and 6 bases at J, with 7 bases between. CDR3 bases: TGTGCCAGCAGTGAACAGGATGGCTACACCTTC. Protein: CASSEQDGYTF.

The CDR3 DNA is TGTGCCAGCCGCCCCTGGGCAGGCGACTACGAGCAGTACTTC. Translation gives CASRPWAGDYEQYF. The chain uses TRBV27 and TRBJ2-7; D remains ambiguous. The CDR3 has 14 amino acids. Germline CDR1 MNHEY, CDR2 SMNVEV (reference sequence). Deletions cut 8 bases from V and 3 bases from J, with 17 bases between.

J is TRBJ2-2 and V is TRBV4-3; no definite D call. Germline V CDR1 and CDR2: LGHNA, YSLEER. Trimming removed 0 bases from V and 8 bases from J, with 4 bases in between. The CDR3 loop spans 12 amino acids. Here the CDR3 DNA reads TGCGCCAGCAGCCAAGATCCGGGGGAGCTGTTTTTT. This encodes CASSQDPGELFF.

The CDR3 reads CASNGGRVNEKLFF. CDR3 DNA: TGTGCCAGTAACGGAGGGAGGGTTAATGAAAAACTGTTTTTT. The rearrangement links TRBV19 to TRBJ1-4; no reliable D call. This CDR3 contains 14 residues. Germline CDR1 reads LNHDA; CDR2 reads SQIVND (reference sequence). The V end lost 7 bases, the J end lost 4 bases, and 13 bases lay between the germline ends.

This sequence joins TRBV28 and TRBJ1-5; tentatively, D is TRBD1 (5 bases). Germline assignment: CDR1 MDHEN and CDR2 SYDVKM. The length of the CDR3 is 15 residues. V was trimmed by 7 bases and J by 5 bases, leaving 18 bases between them. The DNA of the CDR3 is TGTGCCAGCACCACCGGAGGGCAGGGCTATCAGCCCCAGCATTTT. Protein: CASTTGGQGYQPQHF.

The V gene is TRBV9, the J gene TRBJ2-7; no firm D call. Germline V CDR1 and CDR2: SGDLS, YYNGEE. The CDR3 is 13 residues long. Trimming stripped 4 bases from V and 3 bases from J, with 11 bases between. The CDR3 here is CASSKTSNYEQYF. The CDR3 DNA follows: TGTGCCAGCAGCAAAACATCTAACTACGAGCAGTACTTC.

The chain employs TRBV29-1 and TRBJ2-1; D might be TRBD1 (6 bases). Germline values: CDR1 SQVTM, CDR2 ANQGSEA. The CDR3 is 16 amino acids. V gave up 6 bases and J gave up 0 bases, with 18 bases separating them. CDR3 region: CSVTGPTVSSYNEQFF. The CDR3 DNA sequence: TGCAGCGTGACAGGACCGACAGTAAGCTCCTACAATGAGCAGTTCTTC.

J is TRBJ1-6 and V is TRBV4-3, with D possibly matching TRBD1 (5 bases). Between the trimmed V and J ends, which lost 6 bases and 10 bases, there was a span of 13 bases. This CDR3 is 13 amino acids long. The germline CDR1 and CDR2 sequences are LGHNA and YSLEER. CDR3 sequence: CASRGVGSSPLHF. CDR3 in DNA: TGCGCCAGCAGAGGGGTGGGTTCGTCACCCCTCCACTTT.

This chain joins TRBV6-5 and TRBJ1-5; no definite D call. The germline V gene encodes CDR1 MNHEY and CDR2 SVGAGI. The CDR3 is 13 residues long. Trimming took off 4 bases at V and 6 bases at J, with 10 bases between the two ends. DNA for the CDR3: TGTGCCAGCAGTTCATTCGAAGGTCAGCCCCAGCATTTT. Its translation: CASSSFEGQPQHF.

This chain joins TRBV5-1 and TRBJ2-1; D might be TRBD1 (6 bases). V lost 0 bases to trimming and J lost 2 bases, with 12 bases between them. The CDR3 runs 16 residues. CDR1 and CDR2 from the germline V gene are SGHRS and YFSETQ. The CDR3: CASSLAGTPTYNEQFF. Written as DNA, the CDR3 is TGCGCCAGCAGCTTGGCCGGGACACCCACCTACAATGAGCAGTTCTTC.

The V gene is TRBV18, the J gene TRBJ2-5; TRBD1 matches 7 bases. Trimming cost V 6 bases and J 4 bases; bases outside gene matches: 14. The CDR3 has 16 residues. Per germline, CDR1 KGHSH and CDR2 LQKENI. The CDR3 coding sequence is TGTGCCAGCTCTCCCTTCGACAGGGTCTATGTAGAGACCCAGTACTTC. Translated: CASSPFDRVYVETQYF.

V is TRBV20-1 and J is TRBJ2-7, with TRBD1 as a possible D gene (5 bases). Germline CDR1 and CDR2: DFQATT and SNEGSKA (reference sequence). Between the trimmed V and J ends, which lost 8 bases and 3 bases, there was a span of 11 bases. This CDR3 is built from 11 residues. The CDR3 protein is CSSSQGYEQYF. CDR3 DNA: TGCAGTTCTTCCCAGGGCTACGAGCAGTACTTC.